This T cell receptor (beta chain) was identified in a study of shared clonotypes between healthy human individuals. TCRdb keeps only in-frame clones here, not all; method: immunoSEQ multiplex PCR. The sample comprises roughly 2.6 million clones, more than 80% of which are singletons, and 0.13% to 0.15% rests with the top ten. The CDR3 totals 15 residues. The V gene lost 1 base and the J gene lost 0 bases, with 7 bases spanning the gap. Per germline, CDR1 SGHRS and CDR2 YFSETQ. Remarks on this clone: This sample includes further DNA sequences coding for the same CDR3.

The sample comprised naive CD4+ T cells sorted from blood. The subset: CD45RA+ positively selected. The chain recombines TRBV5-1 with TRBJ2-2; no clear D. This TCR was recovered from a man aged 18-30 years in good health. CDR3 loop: CASSLLTANTGELFF. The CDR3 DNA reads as TGCGCCAGCAGCTTGTTAACTGCGAACACCGGGGAGCTGTTTTTT. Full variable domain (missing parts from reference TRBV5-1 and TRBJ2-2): KAGVTQTPRYLIKTRGQQVTLSCSPISGHRSVSWYQQTPGQGLQFLFEYFSETQRNKGNFPGRFSGRQFSNSRSEMNVSTLELGDSALYLCASSLLTANTGELFFGEGSRLTVL.